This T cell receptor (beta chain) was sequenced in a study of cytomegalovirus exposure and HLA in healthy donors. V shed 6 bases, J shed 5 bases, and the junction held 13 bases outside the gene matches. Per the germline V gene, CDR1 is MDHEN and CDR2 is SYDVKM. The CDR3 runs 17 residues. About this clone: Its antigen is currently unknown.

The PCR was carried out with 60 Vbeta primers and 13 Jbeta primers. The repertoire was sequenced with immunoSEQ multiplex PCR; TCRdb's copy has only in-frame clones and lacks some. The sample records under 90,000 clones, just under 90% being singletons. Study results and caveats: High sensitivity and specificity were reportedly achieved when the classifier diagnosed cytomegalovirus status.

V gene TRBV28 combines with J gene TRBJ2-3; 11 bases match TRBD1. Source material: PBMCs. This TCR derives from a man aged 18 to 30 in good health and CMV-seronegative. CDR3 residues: CASRETRTGGGGDTQYF. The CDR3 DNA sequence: TGTGCCAGCAGGGAAACCAGGACAGGGGGCGGTGGAGATACGCAGTATTTT.